A single sample gave rise to the 18 T cell receptor beta chains below, sequenced in a study of OX40 agonist ivuxolimab in advanced cancers. Libraries were built with the immunoSEQ multiplex PCR assay. This is the immuneACCESS table as TCRdb keeps it, with only in-frame sequences that have V and J called. A part of the clones is gone; compared with another copy, unresolved V genes explain less than half, and the rest is unexplained. This sample has some 26,000 clones in its table, and approximately 82% of those were observed once. Of the sample, about a quarter falls within the top ten clones. The sample here was CD4+ or CD8+ T cells sorted from blood, taken in a trial of the OX40 agonist ivuxolimab. The receptors shown here come from an adult with an advanced solid tumor such as melanoma, head and neck, liver or kidney cancer.

V is TRBV10-3 and J is TRBJ1-1, with 8 bases matching TRBD1. After removal of 7 bases from V and 4 bases from J, the junction contained 2 bases not matched to a gene. From germline, CDR1 is ENHRY and CDR2 SYGVKD. This CDR3 has 12 amino acids. The CDR3 nucleotides are TGTGCCATCACTACAGGGGGCACTGAAGCTTTCTTT. Amino acids: CAITTGGTEAFF.

This chain connects TRBV15 to TRBJ2-1; unclear D gene. Germline V gene lookup returns CDR1 LNHNV and CDR2 YYDKDF (reference sequence). The CDR3 has 13 residues. Trimming took off 3 bases at V and 6 bases at J, with 9 bases between the two ends. For the CDR3, the DNA is TGTGCCACCAGCAGGGTTATTGGCAATGAGCAGTTCTTC. This translates into CATSRVIGNEQFF.

The chain joins TRBV6-5 to TRBJ1-1; D is perhaps TRBD1 (6 bases). V was cut by 5 bases and J by 8 bases, with 15 bases left in between. Germline values: CDR1 MNHEY, CDR2 SVGAGI. The CDR3 has 13 residues. CDR3 nucleotides: TGTGCCAGCAGTCCCGGGACAACGATCGAAGCTTTCTTT. Protein: CASSPGTTIEAFF.

The chain couples TRBV25-1 to TRBJ2-7; TRBD2 matches 10 bases. With V trimmed by 5 bases and J by 7 bases, 5 bases remained unmatched. The CDR3 length is 13 residues. The germline CDR1 and CDR2 sequences are MGHDK and SYGVNS. The CDR3 loop reads CASSYTGLAEQYF. CDR3 bases: TGTGCCAGCAGTTACACGGGACTAGCGGAGCAGTACTTC.

The chain has TRBV29-1 and TRBJ2-7; TRBD1 might be the D (7 bases). Germline loops: CDR1 SQVTM, CDR2 ANQGSEA. The V end was cut by 7 bases, the J end by 6 bases, with 13 bases between. The CDR3 has 11 residues. CDR3 sequence (DNA): TGCAGCGCCCACAGGGGAGGCGAGCAGTACTTC. It is translated as CSAHRGGEQYF.

This clone has a handful of counts. V gene TRBV6-6 combines with J gene TRBJ1-2; D unresolved. Per the germline V gene, CDR1 is MNHNY and CDR2 is SVGAGI (reference sequence). The CDR3 length is 15 residues. V lost 3 bases, J lost 3 bases, and 14 bases lay in between. In DNA, the CDR3 is TGTGCCAGCAGTTATTCCCCCGGGATTGACTATGGCTACACCTTC. Its translation: CASSYSPGIDYGYTF.

This chain links TRBV5-6 with TRBJ2-7; maybe TRBD1 (6 bases). This CDR3 comprises 12 residues. Per germline, CDR1 SGHDT and CDR2 YYEEEE. V was cut by 3 bases and J by 3 bases, with 7 bases left in between. CDR3 loop: CASSSTGYEQYF. CDR3 bases: TGTGCCAGCAGCTCGACAGGCTACGAGCAGTACTTC.

In its sample, this clone was seen once. The rearrangement joins TRBV7-9 to TRBJ2-5, with D possibly called TRBD1 or TRBD2 (5 bases each). With the DNA end fitting TRBJ2-7 better, the J assignment may be wrong. Germline CDR1 reads SEHNR; CDR2 reads FQNEAQ (reference sequence). CDR3 length equals 13 residues. This chain's CDR3 is CASSSGSSYEQYF. The CDR3 DNA sequence: TGTGCCAGCAGCTCAGGGAGCTCCTACGAGCAGTACTTC.

V usage is TRBV4-1 and J usage is TRBJ2-3; no definite D call. This CDR3 comprises 12 residues. V lost 4 bases to trimming and J lost 5 bases, with 7 bases between them. Germline V gene data show CDR1 as MGHRA and CDR2 as YSYEKL. CDR3 in amino acids: CASSLLGDTQYF. DNA of the CDR3: TGCGCCAGCAGCCTCCTCGGAGATACGCAGTATTTT.

V is TRBV5-5 and J is TRBJ2-1; D is undetermined. CDR1 SGHKS and CDR2 YYEKEE come from the germline V gene (reference sequence). Trimming shortened V by 5 bases and J by 4 bases, and 4 bases separated the two germline ends. The CDR3 has 11 residues. CDR3 sequence (DNA): TGTGCCAGCAGTCTATACAATGAGCAGTTCTTC. Its translation is CASSLYNEQFF.

CDR3 in amino acids: CASSGVLRGWGYTF. CDR3 nucleotides: TGTGCCAGCAGCGGTGTGTTGAGGGGCTGGGGCTACACCTTC. J is TRBJ1-2 and V is TRBV9; TRBD1 is a possible D gene (5 bases). V was clipped by 3 bases and J by 8 bases, with 17 bases between them. The CDR3 has 14 residues. Germline V gives CDR1 SGDLS, CDR2 YYNGEE.

This chain uses TRBV19 with TRBJ1-2; D call uncertain. Germline V lookup: CDR1 LNHDA, CDR2 SQIVND (reference sequence). Trimming stripped 2 bases from V and 4 bases from J, with 14 bases between. CDR3 size: 15 residues. The CDR3 region has the DNA TGTGCCAGTAGTATAATCACACGGACGGGCTATGGCTACACCTTC. Translating gives CASSIITRTGYGYTF.

The rearrangement uses TRBV27 and TRBJ2-7, with D possibly being TRBD1 (7 bases). The germline V gene encodes CDR1 MNHEY and CDR2 SMNVEV (reference sequence). There are 15 residues in the CDR3. V lost 1 base and J 2 bases, leaving 12 bases between the germline ends. CDR3 sequence: CASSLFRGAPYEQYF. CDR3 in DNA: TGTGCCAGCAGTTTATTCAGGGGGGCCCCCTACGAGCAGTACTTC.

V is TRBV7-8 and J is TRBJ2-5, with D hard to call. The CDR3 consists of 13 residues. Trimming shortened V by 1 base and J by 4 bases, and 7 bases separated the two germline ends. Germline lookup yields CDR1 SGHVS and CDR2 FQNEAQ. The CDR3 reads CASSLDALETQYF. In nucleotides, the CDR3 is TGTGCCAGCAGCTTAGATGCGCTAGAGACCCAGTACTTC. Full variable domain (rest looked up from reference TRBV7-8 and TRBJ2-5): GAGVSQSPRYKVAKRGQDVALRCDPISGHVSLFWYQQALGQGPEFLTYFQNEAQLDKSGLPSDRFFAERPEGSVSTLKIQRTQQEDSAVYLCASSLDALETQYFGPGTRLLVL.

The rearrangement joins TRBV6-4 to TRBJ2-2; 7 nucleotides match TRBD2. V lost 8 bases to trimming and J lost 0 bases; unmatched junction nucleotides: 0. Germline-derived CDR1 and CDR2 are MRHNA and SNTAGT. This CDR3 contains 13 residues. This chain's CDR3 is CASGTTNTGELFF. In DNA form, the CDR3 reads TGTGCCAGCGGGACTACGAACACCGGGGAGCTGTTTTTT.

The chain couples TRBV5-6 to TRBJ2-1, with D possibly being TRBD2 (6 bases). The CDR3 consists of 12 residues. The V end lost 5 bases, the J end lost 9 bases, and 12 bases lay between the germline ends. Per the germline V gene, CDR1 is SGHDT and CDR2 is YYEEEE. CDR3 sequence reads: CASRAGPTEQFF. CDR3 nucleotides: TGTGCCAGCAGGGCGGGACCAACTGAGCAGTTCTTC.

The J gene is TRBJ2-7, the V gene TRBV27; TRBD1 aligns across 8 bases. The CDR3 extends over 14 amino acids. The V and J ends lost 6 bases and 3 bases, in that order; junction bases with no gene match: 7. CDR1 and CDR2 (germline): MNHEY, SMNVEV (reference sequence). CDR3 protein: CASSPDRGSYEQYF. CDR3 coding DNA: TGTGCCAGCAGCCCAGACAGGGGTAGCTACGAGCAGTACTTC.

This clone is termed large (0.1 to 1%). The chain couples TRBV7-6 to TRBJ2-2; 8 bases match TRBD2. The V segment lost 4 bases and the J segment 6 bases; nucleotides outside the gene matches: 1. CDR3 length: 13 residues. Germline V CDR1 and CDR2: SGHVS, FNYEAQ. CDR3 nucleotide sequence: TGTGCCAGCAGCTCGGGACTAGCCGGGGAGCTGTTTTTT. Amino acid sequence: CASSSGLAGELFF.